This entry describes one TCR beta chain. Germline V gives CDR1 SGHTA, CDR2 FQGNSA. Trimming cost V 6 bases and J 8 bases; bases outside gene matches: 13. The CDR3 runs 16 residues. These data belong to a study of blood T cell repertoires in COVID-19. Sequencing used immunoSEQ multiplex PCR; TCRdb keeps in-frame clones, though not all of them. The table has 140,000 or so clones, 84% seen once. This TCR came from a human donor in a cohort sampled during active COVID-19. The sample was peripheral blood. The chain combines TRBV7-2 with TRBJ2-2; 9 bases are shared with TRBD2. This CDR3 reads CASRPGASGAGGELFF. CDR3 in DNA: TGTGCCAGCAGGCCGGGGGCTAGCGGGGCGGGAGGGGAGCTGTTTTTT.